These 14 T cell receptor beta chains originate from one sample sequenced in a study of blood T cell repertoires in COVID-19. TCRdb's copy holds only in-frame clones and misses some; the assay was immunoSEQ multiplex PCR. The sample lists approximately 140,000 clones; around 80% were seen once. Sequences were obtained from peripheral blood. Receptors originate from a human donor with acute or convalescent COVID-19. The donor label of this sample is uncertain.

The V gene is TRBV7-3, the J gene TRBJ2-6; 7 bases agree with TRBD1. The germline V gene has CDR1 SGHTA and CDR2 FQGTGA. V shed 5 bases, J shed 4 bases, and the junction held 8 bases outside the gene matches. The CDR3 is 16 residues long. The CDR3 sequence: CASSRLTGTGANVLTF. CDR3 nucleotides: TGTGCCAGCAGCCGTCTGACAGGGACCGGGGCCAACGTCCTGACTTTC.

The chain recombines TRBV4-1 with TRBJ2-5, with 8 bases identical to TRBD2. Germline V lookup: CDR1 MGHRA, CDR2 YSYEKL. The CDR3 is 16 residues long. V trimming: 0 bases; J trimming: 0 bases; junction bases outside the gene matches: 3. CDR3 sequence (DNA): TGCGCCAGCAGCCAAGATCGGGGGGGGCACCAAGAGACCCAGTACTTC. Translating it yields CASSQDRGGHQETQYF.

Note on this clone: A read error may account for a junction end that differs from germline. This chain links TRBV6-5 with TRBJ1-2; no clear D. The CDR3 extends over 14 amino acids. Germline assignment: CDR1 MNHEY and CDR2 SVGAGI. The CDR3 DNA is TGTGCCAGCAGTTACTCTGAGGCTTCGTTGGCCCTGTACTTC. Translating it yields CASSYSEASLALYF.

For the CDR3, the DNA is TGTGCCAGTAGTACGGGACAGGGAGGGGAGACCCAGTACTTC. Translated, it gives CASSTGQGGETQYF. This sequence joins TRBV19 and TRBJ2-5, with 9 bases lining up with TRBD1. This CDR3 spans 14 amino acids. The trim removed 4 bases at V and 5 bases at J, leaving 5 bases unmatched. The germline V gene has CDR1 LNHDA and CDR2 SQIVND (reference sequence).

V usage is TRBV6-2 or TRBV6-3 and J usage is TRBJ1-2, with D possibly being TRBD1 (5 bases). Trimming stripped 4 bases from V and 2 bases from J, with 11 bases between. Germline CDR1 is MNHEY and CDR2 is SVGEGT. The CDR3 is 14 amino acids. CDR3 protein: CASSFPQENYGYTF. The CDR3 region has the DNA TGTGCCAGCAGTTTCCCACAGGAAAACTATGGCTACACCTTC.

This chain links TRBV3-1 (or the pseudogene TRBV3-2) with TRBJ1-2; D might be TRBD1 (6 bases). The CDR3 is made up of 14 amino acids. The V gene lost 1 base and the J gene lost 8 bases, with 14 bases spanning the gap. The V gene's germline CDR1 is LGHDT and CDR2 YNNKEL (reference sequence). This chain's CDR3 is CASSQVPGARGYTF. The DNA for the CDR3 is TGTGCCAGCAGCCAAGTTCCAGGGGCAAGAGGCTACACCTTC.

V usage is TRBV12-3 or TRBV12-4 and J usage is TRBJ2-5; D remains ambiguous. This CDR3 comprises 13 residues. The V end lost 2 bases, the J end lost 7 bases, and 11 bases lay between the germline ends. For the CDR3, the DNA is TGTGCCAGCAGTTTAAAGACACCTCTGACCCAGTACTTC. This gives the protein CASSLKTPLTQYF.

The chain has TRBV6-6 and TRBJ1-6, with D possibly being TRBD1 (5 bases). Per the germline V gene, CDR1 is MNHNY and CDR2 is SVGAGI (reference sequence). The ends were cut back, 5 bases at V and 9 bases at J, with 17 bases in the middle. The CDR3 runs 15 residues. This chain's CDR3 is CASSTSGAGSSPLHF. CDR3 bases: TGTGCCAGCAGTACTAGCGGGGCGGGTAGTTCACCCCTCCACTTT.

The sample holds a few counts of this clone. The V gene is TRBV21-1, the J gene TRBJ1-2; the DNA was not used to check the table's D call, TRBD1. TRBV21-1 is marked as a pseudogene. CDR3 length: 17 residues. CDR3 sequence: CASSKGQGIQGNYGYTF. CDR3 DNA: TGTGCCAGCAGCAAGGGACAGGGGATTCAAGGTAACTATGGCTACACCTTC.

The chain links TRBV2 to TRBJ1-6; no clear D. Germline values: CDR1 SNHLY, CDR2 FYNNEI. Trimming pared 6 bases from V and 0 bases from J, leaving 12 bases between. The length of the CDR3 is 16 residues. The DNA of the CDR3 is TGTGCCAGCAGCGAACCCCTCAGCTCCTATAATTCACCCCTCCACTTT. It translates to CASSEPLSSYNSPLHF. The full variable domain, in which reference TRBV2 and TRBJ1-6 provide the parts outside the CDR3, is EPEVTQTPSHQVTQMGQEVILRCVPISNHLYFYWYRQILGQKVEFLVSFYNNEISEKSEIFDDQFSVERPDGSNFTLKIRSTKLEDSAMYFCASSEPLSSYNSPLHFGNGTRLTVT.

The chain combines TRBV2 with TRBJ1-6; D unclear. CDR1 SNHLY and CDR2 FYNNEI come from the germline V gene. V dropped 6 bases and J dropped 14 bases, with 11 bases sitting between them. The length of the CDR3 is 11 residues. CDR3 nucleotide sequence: TGTGCCAGCAGCGCTCCAGTATCCCTCCACTTT. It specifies CASSAPVSLHF.

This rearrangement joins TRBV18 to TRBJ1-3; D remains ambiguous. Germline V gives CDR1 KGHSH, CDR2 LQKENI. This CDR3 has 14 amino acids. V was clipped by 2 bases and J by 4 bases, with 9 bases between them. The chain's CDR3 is CASSPGRSGNTIYF. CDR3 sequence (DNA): TGTGCCAGCTCACCAGGGAGGAGCGGAAACACCATATATTTT.

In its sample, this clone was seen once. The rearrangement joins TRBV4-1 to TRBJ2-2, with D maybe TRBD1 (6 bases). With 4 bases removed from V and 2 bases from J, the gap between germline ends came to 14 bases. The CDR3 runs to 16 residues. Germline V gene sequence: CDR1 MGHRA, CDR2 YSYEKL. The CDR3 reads CASSRYRTANTGELFF. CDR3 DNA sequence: TGCGCCAGCAGCCGCTATCGGACAGCAAACACCGGGGAGCTGTTTTTT.

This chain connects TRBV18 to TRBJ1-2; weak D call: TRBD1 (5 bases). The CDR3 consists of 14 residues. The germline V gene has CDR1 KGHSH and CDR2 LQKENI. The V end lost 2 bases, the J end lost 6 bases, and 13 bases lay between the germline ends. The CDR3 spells CASSPSGGLDGYTF. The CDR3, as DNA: TGTGCCAGCTCACCAAGCGGGGGATTGGATGGCTACACCTTC.